This TCR beta chain was observed in a study of identical twins. Study results and limitations: Insertion counts were lower in abundant cord blood beta clonotypes, a trend that memory repertoires did not show.

From the 5' RACE reads, TCRdb called clonotypes with MiXCR, one entry per CDR3 protein. Of fewer than 900,000 distinct CDR3 sequences in the sample, about 18% were seen once. A word on this clonotype: Its antigen is not identified.

Germline V gene sequence: CDR1 ENHRY, CDR2 SYGVKD. This CDR3 contains 13 residues. V lost 7 bases and J lost 6; bases outside the gene matches: 6. These data are also associated with another study on T cells expressing NK-cell markers. That report notes: It was from sorted CD3+CD56+NKG2C+, CD3+CD56+NKG2C- and CD3+CD56-NKG2C+ T cells that TCR beta repertoires came. Seven sequenced donors out of eight were HCMV-seropositive, one seronegative. NKG2C+ dominant clonotypes from several donors made up about 1.0-8% of CD8+ T cells.

The TCR comes from a woman under 30 in good health. The chain employs TRBV10-3 and TRBJ1-5; TRBD1 matches at 7 bases. The sample consisted of PBMCs. CDR3 in DNA: TGTGCCATCACGGAGGGGGCGGGTCAGCCCCAGCATTTT. It encodes CAITEGAGQPQHF.